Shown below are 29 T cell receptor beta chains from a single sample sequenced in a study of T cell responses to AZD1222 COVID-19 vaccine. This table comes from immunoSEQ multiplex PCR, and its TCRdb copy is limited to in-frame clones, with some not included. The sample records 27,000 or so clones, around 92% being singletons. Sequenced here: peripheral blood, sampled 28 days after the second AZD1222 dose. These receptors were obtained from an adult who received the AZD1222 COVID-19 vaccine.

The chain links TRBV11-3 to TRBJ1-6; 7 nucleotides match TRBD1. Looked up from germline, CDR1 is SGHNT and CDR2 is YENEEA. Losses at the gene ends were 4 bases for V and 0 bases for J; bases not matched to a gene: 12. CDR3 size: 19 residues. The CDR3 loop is CASSSKDGTVSSYNSPLHF. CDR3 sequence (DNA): TGTGCCAGCAGCTCTAAGGATGGGACAGTGAGCTCCTATAATTCACCCCTCCACTTT.

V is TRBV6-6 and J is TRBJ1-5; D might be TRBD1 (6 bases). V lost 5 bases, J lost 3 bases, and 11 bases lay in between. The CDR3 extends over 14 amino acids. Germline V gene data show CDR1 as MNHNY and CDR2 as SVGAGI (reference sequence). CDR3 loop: CASSGGRANQPQHF. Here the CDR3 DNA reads TGTGCCAGCAGTGGGGGCAGGGCCAATCAGCCCCAGCATTTT.

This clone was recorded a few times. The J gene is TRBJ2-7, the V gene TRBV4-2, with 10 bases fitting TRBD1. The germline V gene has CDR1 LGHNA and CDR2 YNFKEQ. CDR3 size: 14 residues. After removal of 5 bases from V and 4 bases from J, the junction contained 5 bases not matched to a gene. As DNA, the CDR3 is TGTGCCAGCAGCGACGGGACAGGGGCGTACGAGCAGTACTTC. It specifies CASSDGTGAYEQYF.

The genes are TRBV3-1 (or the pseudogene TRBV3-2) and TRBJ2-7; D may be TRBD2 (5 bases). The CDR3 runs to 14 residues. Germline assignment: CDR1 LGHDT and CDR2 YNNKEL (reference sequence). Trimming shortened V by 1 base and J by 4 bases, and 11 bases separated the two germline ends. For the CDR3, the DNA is TGTGCCAGCAGCCAAGGAATAGGCGGGTACGAGCAGTACTTC. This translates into CASSQGIGGYEQYF.

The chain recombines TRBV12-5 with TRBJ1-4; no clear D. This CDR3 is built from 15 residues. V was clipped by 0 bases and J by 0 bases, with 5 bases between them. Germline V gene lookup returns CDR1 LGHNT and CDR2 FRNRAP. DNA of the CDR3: TGTGCTAGTGGTTTGGTGTCTCCAACTAATGAAAAACTGTTTTTT. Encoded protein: CASGLVSPTNEKLFF.

For the CDR3, the DNA is TGCGCCAGCAGCCCCTTAGGGGGAGAGAGGGGAGAGCAGTACTTC. Protein: CASSPLGGERGEQYF. The rearrangement links TRBV5-1 to TRBJ2-7; maybe TRBD1 (6 bases). Deletions cut 4 bases from V and 7 bases from J, with 21 bases between. Germline loops: CDR1 SGHRS, CDR2 YFSETQ. This CDR3 has 15 residues.

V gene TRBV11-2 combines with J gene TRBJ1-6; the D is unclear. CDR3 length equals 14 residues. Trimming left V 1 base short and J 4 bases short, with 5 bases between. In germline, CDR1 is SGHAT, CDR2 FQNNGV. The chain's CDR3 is CASSLVGYNSPLHF. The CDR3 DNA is TGTGCCAGCAGCTTAGTCGGGTATAATTCACCCCTCCACTTT.

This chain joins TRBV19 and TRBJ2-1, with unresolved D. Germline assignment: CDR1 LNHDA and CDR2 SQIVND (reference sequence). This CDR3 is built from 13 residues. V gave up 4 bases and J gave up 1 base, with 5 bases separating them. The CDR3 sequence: CASSTGSYNEQFF. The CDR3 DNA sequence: TGTGCCAGTAGTACCGGGTCCTACAATGAGCAGTTCTTC.

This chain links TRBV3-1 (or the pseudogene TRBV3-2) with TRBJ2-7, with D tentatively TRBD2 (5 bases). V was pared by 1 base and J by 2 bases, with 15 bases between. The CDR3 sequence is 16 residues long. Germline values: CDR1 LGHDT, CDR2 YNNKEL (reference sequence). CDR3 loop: CASSQGRRRGAYEQYF. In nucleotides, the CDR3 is TGTGCCAGCAGCCAAGGTCGGAGGCGTGGGGCCTACGAGCAGTACTTC.

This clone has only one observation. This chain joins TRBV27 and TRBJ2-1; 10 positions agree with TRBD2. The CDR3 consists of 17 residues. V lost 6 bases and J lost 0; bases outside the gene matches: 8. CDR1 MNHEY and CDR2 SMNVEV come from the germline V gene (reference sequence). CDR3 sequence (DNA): TGTGCCAGCAGGGGAGCTAGCGGGGGAAGCTCCTACAATGAGCAGTTCTTC. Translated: CASRGASGGSSYNEQFF.

DNA of the CDR3: TGTGCCACCATAGCGGGAGGGCCTCGGGTCAGGGAGCAGTTCTTC. Protein sequence: CATIAGGPRVREQFF. The J gene is TRBJ2-1, the V gene TRBV28; 11 bases are shared with TRBD2. The ends lost 10 bases at V and 10 bases at J; junction bases unmatched: 15. Germline values: CDR1 MDHEN, CDR2 SYDVKM. The CDR3 runs 15 residues.

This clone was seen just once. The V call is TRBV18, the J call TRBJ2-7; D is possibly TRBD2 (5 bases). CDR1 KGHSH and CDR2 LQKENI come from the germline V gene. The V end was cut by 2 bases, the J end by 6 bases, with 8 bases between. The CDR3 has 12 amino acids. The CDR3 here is CASSPMSGEQYF. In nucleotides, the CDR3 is TGTGCCAGCTCACCAATGAGCGGCGAGCAGTACTTC.

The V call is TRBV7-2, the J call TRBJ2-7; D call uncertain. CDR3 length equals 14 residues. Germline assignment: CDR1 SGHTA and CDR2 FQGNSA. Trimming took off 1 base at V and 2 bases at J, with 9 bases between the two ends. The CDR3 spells CASSLGGTAYEQYF. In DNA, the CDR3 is TGTGCCAGCAGCTTAGGCGGCACCGCCTACGAGCAGTACTTC.

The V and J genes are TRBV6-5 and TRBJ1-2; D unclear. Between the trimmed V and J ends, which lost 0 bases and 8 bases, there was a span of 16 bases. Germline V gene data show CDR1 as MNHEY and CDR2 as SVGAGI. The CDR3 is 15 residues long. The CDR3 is CASSYSNISPRGYTF. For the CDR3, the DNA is TGTGCCAGCAGTTACTCGAACATCAGCCCGAGGGGCTACACCTTC.

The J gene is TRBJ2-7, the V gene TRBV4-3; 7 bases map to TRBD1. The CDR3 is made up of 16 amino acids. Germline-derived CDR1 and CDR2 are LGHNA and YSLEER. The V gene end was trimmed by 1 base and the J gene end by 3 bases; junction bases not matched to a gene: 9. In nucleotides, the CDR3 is TGCGCCAGCAGCCAAGGAAGGGACAGCTGGAGCTACGAGCAGTACTTC. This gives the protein CASSQGRDSWSYEQYF.

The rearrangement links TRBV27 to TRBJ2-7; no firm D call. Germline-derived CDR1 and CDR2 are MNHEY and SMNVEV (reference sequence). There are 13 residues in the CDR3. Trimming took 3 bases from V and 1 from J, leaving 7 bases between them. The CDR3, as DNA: TGTGCCAGCAGTTTGAGGCCATCCTACGAGCAGTACTTC. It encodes CASSLRPSYEQYF.

The CDR3, as DNA: TGTGCCAGCAGCTTTCGGGTGGCTGAAAAACTGTTTTTT. Encoded protein: CASSFRVAEKLFF. V usage is TRBV5-6 and J usage is TRBJ1-4, with no clear D. CDR1 and CDR2 (germline): SGHDT, YYEEEE. CDR3 length equals 13 residues. With 2 bases removed from V and 7 bases from J, the gap between germline ends came to 9 bases.

CDR3 bases: TGTGCCAGCAGTTACAGGGATGGGACTAATGAAAAACTGTTTTTT. This translates into CASSYRDGTNEKLFF. This chain connects TRBV6-6 to TRBJ1-4; D is unresolved. Germline CDR1 and CDR2: MNHNY and SVGAGI (reference sequence). The V end lost 2 bases, the J end lost 2 bases, and 9 bases lay between the germline ends. The length of the CDR3 is 15 residues.

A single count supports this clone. The CDR3 DNA reads as TGTGCCAGCGACATGGGGTTGGATGGCTACACCTTC. This codes for CASDMGLDGYTF. The chain links TRBV28 to TRBJ1-2; D gene ambiguous. The CDR3 covers 12 residues. V shed 8 bases and J shed 6 bases, with 13 bases lying between them. Germline loops: CDR1 MDHEN, CDR2 SYDVKM.

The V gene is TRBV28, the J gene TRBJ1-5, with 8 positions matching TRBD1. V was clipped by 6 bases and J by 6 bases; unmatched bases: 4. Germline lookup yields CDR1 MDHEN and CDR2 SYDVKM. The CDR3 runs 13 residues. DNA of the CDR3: TGTGCCAGCAGAGGACAGGGAGGTCAGCCCCAGCATTTT. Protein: CASRGQGGQPQHF.

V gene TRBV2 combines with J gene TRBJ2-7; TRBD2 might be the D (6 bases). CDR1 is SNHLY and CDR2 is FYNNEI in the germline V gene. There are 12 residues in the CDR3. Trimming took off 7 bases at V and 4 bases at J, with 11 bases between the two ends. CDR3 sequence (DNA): TGTGCCAGCACCCTGGGGGGTTACGAGCAGTACTTC. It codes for CASTLGGYEQYF.

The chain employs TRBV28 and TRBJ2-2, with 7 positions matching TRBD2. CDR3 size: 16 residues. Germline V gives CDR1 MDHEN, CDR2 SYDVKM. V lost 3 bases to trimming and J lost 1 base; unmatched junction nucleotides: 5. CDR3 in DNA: TGTGCCAGCAGTTTCGCGGGAGAGATGAACACCGGGGAGCTGTTTTTT. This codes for CASSFAGEMNTGELFF.

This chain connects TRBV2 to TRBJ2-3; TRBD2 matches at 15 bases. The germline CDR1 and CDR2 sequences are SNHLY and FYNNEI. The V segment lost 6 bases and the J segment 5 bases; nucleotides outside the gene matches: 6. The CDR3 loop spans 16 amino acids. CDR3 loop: CASSAGLAGGVDTQYF. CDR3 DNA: TGTGCCAGCAGCGCGGGACTAGCGGGAGGAGTAGATACGCAGTATTTT.

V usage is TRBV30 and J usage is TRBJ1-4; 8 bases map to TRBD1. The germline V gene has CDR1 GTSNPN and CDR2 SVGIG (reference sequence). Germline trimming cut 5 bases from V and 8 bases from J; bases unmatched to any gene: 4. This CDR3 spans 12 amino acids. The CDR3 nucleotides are TGTGCCTGGCGACAGGGGCTAGAAAAACTGTTTTTT. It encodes CAWRQGLEKLFF.

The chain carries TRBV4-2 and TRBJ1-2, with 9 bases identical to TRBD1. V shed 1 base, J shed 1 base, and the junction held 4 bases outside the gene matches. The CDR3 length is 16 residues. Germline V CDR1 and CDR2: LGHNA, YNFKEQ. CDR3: CASSQVGTGLNYGYTF. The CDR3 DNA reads TGTGCCAGCAGCCAAGTGGGGACAGGGCTTAACTATGGCTACACCTTC.

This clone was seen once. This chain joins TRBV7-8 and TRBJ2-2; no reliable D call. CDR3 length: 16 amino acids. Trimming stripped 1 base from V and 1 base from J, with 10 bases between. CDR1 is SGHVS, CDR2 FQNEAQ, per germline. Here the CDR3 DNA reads TGTGCCAGCAGCTTAGTGATCGGGCGGAACACCGGGGAGCTGTTTTTT. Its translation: CASSLVIGRNTGELFF.

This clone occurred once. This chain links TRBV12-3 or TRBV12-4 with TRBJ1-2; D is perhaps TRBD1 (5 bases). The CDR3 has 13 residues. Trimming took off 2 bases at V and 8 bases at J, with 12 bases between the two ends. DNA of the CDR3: TGTGCCAGCAGTTTAATAGGGGTGGGCGGCTACACCTTC. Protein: CASSLIGVGGYTF.

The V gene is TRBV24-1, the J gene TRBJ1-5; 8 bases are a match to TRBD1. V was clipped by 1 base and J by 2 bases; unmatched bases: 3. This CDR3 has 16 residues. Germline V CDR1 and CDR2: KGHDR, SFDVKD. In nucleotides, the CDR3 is TGTGCCACCAGTGATTTCCCGGGACAGGGCAATCAGCCCCAGCATTTT. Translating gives CATSDFPGQGNQPQHF.

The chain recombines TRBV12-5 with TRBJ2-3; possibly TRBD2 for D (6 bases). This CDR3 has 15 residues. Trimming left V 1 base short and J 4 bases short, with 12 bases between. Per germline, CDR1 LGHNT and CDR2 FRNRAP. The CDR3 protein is CASGLASGVPDTQYF. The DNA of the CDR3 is TGTGCTAGTGGTTTGGCCTCGGGGGTACCAGATACGCAGTATTTT. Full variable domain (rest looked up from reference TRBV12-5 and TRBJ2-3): DARVTQTPRHKVTEMGQEVTMRCQPILGHNTVFWYRQTMMQGLELLAYFRNRAPLDDSGMPKDRFSAEMPDATLATLKIQPSEPRDSAVYFCASGLASGVPDTQYFGPGTRLTVL.